Each of the 32 T cell receptor beta chains below was sequenced from the same sample in a study of Ad26.COV2.S vaccination and SARS-CoV-2 variants. Treatment given: 15 to 20 received Ad26.COV2.S at low or high dose, single or two shots; several received placebo; per-sample allocation not given. It was on day 63 after the first vaccine or placebo injection that samples were taken. Sequencing was performed with immunoSEQ multiplex PCR; in TCRdb, only in-frame clones are kept and a portion is missing. Among about 680,000 clones, around 92% were seen once, and the ten largest hold approximately 1.5%. Sequenced here: peripheral blood, sampled in a trial of Ad26.COV2.S vaccine versus placebo. The receptor source for this set is a person between 18 and 59 years old who received the Ad26.COV2.S COVID-19 vaccine or a placebo.

The chain is built from TRBV27 and TRBJ2-1; TRBD2 agrees at 8 bases. After removal of 5 bases from V and 8 bases from J, the junction contained 5 bases not matched to a gene. Germline V CDR1 and CDR2: MNHEY, SMNVEV (reference sequence). The CDR3 sequence is 13 residues long. CDR3 residues: CASSALAVHEQFF. The CDR3 coding sequence is TGTGCCAGCAGTGCACTAGCGGTCCATGAGCAGTTCTTC.

The genes are TRBV11-3 and TRBJ2-1, with 10 bases fitting TRBD2. Germline trimming cut 5 bases from V and 4 bases from J; bases unmatched to any gene: 2. Per the germline V gene, CDR1 is SGHNT and CDR2 is YENEEA. The CDR3 is made up of 14 amino acids. The CDR3 sequence: CASSLAGEYNEQFF. The DNA of the CDR3 is TGTGCCAGCAGCCTAGCGGGAGAGTACAATGAGCAGTTCTTC.

V gene TRBV20-1 combines with J gene TRBJ1-2; D is unresolved. Trimming cost V 3 bases and J 8 bases, with 16 bases left between them. CDR3 length: 13 residues. Germline V gene sequence: CDR1 DFQATT, CDR2 SNEGSKA (reference sequence). CDR3 protein: CSASLPPRRGYTF. The CDR3 region has the DNA TGCAGTGCTAGTTTACCGCCCCGTAGGGGCTACACCTTC.

The V gene is TRBV10-3, the J gene TRBJ2-5; the D is unclear. Between the trimmed V and J ends, which lost 4 bases and 5 bases, there was a span of 14 bases. The CDR3 has 14 residues. Germline CDR1 ENHRY, CDR2 SYGVKD. CDR3 bases: TGTGCCATCAGTGGCGTTGGGGTCGTGGAGACCCAGTACTTC. It specifies CAISGVGVVETQYF.

The chain has TRBV6-5 and TRBJ1-2; tentative D call: TRBD1 (5 bases). Trimming shortened V by 8 bases and J by 6 bases, and 19 bases separated the two germline ends. CDR1 and CDR2 (germline): MNHEY, SVGAGI. The CDR3 is 14 residues long. CDR3: CASGAERVGDGYTF. CDR3 in DNA: TGTGCCAGCGGGGCCGAGAGGGTGGGGGATGGCTACACCTTC.

J is TRBJ2-1 and V is TRBV19; 8 bases are a match to TRBD2. With V trimmed by 8 bases and J by 8 bases, 8 bases remained unmatched. This CDR3 region has 13 residues. Germline V gene lookup returns CDR1 LNHDA and CDR2 SQIVND (reference sequence). The chain's CDR3 is CASGQYGGDEQFF. For the CDR3, the DNA is TGTGCCAGTGGCCAGTACGGGGGGGATGAGCAGTTCTTC.

The chain joins TRBV7-2 to TRBJ1-2; D is undetermined. From germline, CDR1 is SGHTA and CDR2 FQGNSA. With 2 bases removed from V and 4 bases from J, the gap between germline ends came to 11 bases. This CDR3 has 14 amino acids. The CDR3 loop is CASSLIGRIYGYTF. The CDR3 nucleotides read TGTGCCAGCAGCTTAATCGGAAGAATCTATGGCTACACCTTC.

This clone was recorded once. The chain combines TRBV5-1 with TRBJ2-5; D is undetermined. The V end lost 4 bases, the J end lost 4 bases, and 8 bases lay between the germline ends. Per germline, CDR1 SGHRS and CDR2 YFSETQ. The CDR3 is 12 amino acids. The CDR3 is CASSPGLETQYF. In nucleotides, the CDR3 is TGCGCCAGCAGCCCCGGCCTAGAGACCCAGTACTTC.

As concerns this clone: Other DNA sequences in this sample translate to the same CDR3. V usage is TRBV12-3 or TRBV12-4 and J usage is TRBJ2-3; D is uncertain. This CDR3 is built from 12 residues. V was pared by 3 bases and J by 2 bases, with 3 bases between. The CDR3 sequence: CASSFATDTQYF. In DNA, the CDR3 is TGTGCCAGCAGTTTTGCCACAGATACGCAGTATTTT.

This clone has a single count. V is TRBV5-1 and J is TRBJ2-2, with 9 bases fitting TRBD1. Germline lookup yields CDR1 SGHRS and CDR2 YFSETQ. The CDR3 totals 14 residues. J gave up 9 bases and V 3 bases, and 6 bases lay outside the gene matches. This CDR3 is CASSSGTGSRELFF. CDR3 in DNA: TGCGCCAGCAGCTCGGGGACAGGGAGCCGGGAGCTGTTTTTT.

The chain links TRBV7-2 to TRBJ2-1; a weak D match, TRBD1 (7 bases). The germline V gene encodes CDR1 SGHTA and CDR2 FQGNSA. V lost 1 base and J 8 bases, leaving 15 bases between the germline ends. CDR3 length: 15 residues. CDR3 in DNA: TGTGCCAGCAGCTTAGTCGTTTCCAGGGGGGATGAGCAGTTCTTC. Encoded protein: CASSLVVSRGDEQFF. Looking up the rest from reference TRBV7-2 and TRBJ2-1 gives the full variable domain: GAGVSQSPSNKVTEKGKDVELRCDPISGHTALYWYRQSLGQGLEFLIYFQGNSAPDKSGLPSDRFSAERTGGSVSTLTIQRTQQEDSAVYLCASSLVVSRGDEQFFGPGTRLTVL.

J is TRBJ2-3 and V is TRBV6-6, with D maybe TRBD2 (6 bases). The germline V gene encodes CDR1 MNHNY and CDR2 SVGAGI (reference sequence). The CDR3 loop spans 15 amino acids. With 6 bases removed from V and 0 bases from J, the gap between germline ends came to 13 bases. CDR3 protein: CASRLSGSSTDTQYF. Written as DNA, the CDR3 is TGTGCCAGCAGACTTAGCGGCTCTAGCACAGATACGCAGTATTTT.

This chain connects TRBV7-9 to TRBJ2-1, with 10 bases matching TRBD2. There are 15 residues in the CDR3. Germline V gene data show CDR1 as SEHNR and CDR2 as FQNEAQ (reference sequence). The J segment lost 12 bases and the V segment lost 5 bases, leaving 13 bases of the junction unmatched. CDR3 region: CASSHSGTSASSQFF. CDR3 DNA: TGTGCCAGCAGCCACTCCGGGACTAGCGCCTCCTCGCAGTTCTTC.

The chain carries TRBV16 and TRBJ2-1; weak D call: TRBD1 (5 bases). The germline V and J ends were trimmed by 0 bases and 7 bases, with 7 bases remaining between them. In germline, CDR1 is KGHSY, CDR2 FQNENV. This CDR3 is 13 amino acids long. The CDR3 loop is CASSQSKGNEQFF. DNA for the CDR3: TGTGCCAGCAGCCAATCTAAGGGGAATGAGCAGTTCTTC. Full variable domain (outside the CDR3, taken from reference TRBV16 and TRBJ2-1): GEEVAQTPKHLVRGEGQKAKLYCAPIKGHSYVFWYQQVLKNEFKFLISFQNENVFDETGMPKERFSAKCLPNSPCSLEIQATKLEDSAVYFCASSQSKGNEQFFGPGTRLTVL.

For the CDR3, the DNA is TGTGCCAGCAGCAAAGGGGCGGACTTCTCTACCTACACAGATACGCAGTATTTT. Translating gives CASSKGADFSTYTDTQYF. The chain employs TRBV21-1 and TRBJ2-3; the table assigns TRBD2, which was not confirmed against the DNA. TRBV21-1 is marked as a pseudogene. The CDR3 has 18 amino acids.

The CDR3 protein is CASSARDRVKNEQFF. The CDR3 nucleotides are TGCGCCAGCAGTGCCCGGGACAGGGTAAAGAATGAGCAGTTCTTC. The chain links TRBV10-2 to TRBJ2-1, with 9 bases matching TRBD1. V lost 4 bases to trimming and J lost 7 bases; unmatched junction nucleotides: 8. This CDR3 is 15 amino acids long. CDR1 and CDR2 from the germline V gene are WSHSY and SAAADI.

V gene TRBV5-6 combines with J gene TRBJ1-2; TRBD1 might be the D (5 bases). CDR3 length: 16 residues. CDR1 is SGHDT and CDR2 is YYEEEE in the germline V gene. Trimming removed 3 bases at V and 4 bases at J, with 19 bases between. CDR3: CASSSLGRDYSYGYTF. In nucleotides, the CDR3 is TGTGCCAGCAGCTCTCTCGGACGGGACTACAGCTATGGCTACACCTTC.

The CDR3 loop reads CAWTLRRGAGELFF. For the CDR3, the DNA is TGTGCCTGGACCCTTAGGAGGGGGGCCGGGGAGCTGTTTTTT. The V gene is TRBV30, the J gene TRBJ2-2; D is tentatively TRBD1 or TRBD2 (6 bases each). The V end lost 4 bases, the J end lost 6 bases, and 15 bases lay between the germline ends. This CDR3 is built from 14 residues. Germline V gene lookup returns CDR1 GTSNPN and CDR2 SVGIG (reference sequence).

The chain is built from TRBV15 and TRBJ1-5; D gene ambiguous. Trimming stripped 3 bases from V and 4 bases from J, with 4 bases between. Germline CDR1 reads LNHNV; CDR2 reads YYDKDF (reference sequence). This CDR3 has 12 residues. The CDR3 here is CATSSLNQPQHF. Here the CDR3 DNA reads TGTGCCACCAGCAGTTTAAATCAGCCCCAGCATTTT. Full variable domain (remainder filled in from reference TRBV15 and TRBJ1-5): DAMVIQNPRYQVTQFGKPVTLSCSQTLNHNVMYWYQQKSSQAPKLLFHYYDKDFNNEADTPDNFQSRRPNTSFCFLDIRSPGLGDTAMYLCATSSLNQPQHFGDGTRLSIL.

V is TRBV30 and J is TRBJ1-5, with D possibly being TRBD1 (5 bases). V dropped 2 bases and J dropped 7 bases, with 9 bases sitting between them. The CDR3 runs to 12 residues. The germline V gene encodes CDR1 GTSNPN and CDR2 SVGIG (reference sequence). The CDR3 DNA sequence: TGTGCCTGGAGTACCGGGACCCAGCCCCAGCATTTT. Its protein is CAWSTGTQPQHF.

The rearrangement joins TRBV11-2 to TRBJ1-5; the D is unclear. The germline CDR1 and CDR2 sequences are SGHAT and FQNNGV. The CDR3 runs 13 residues. Trimming removed 4 bases at V and 10 bases at J, with 14 bases between. The DNA for the CDR3 is TGTGCCAGCAGCTCCAACCCGCTCGACCCCCAGCATTTT. It codes for CASSSNPLDPQHF. Variable domain in full (rest from reference TRBV11-2 and TRBJ1-5): EAGVAQSPRYKIIEKRQSVAFWCNPISGHATLYWYQQILGQGPKLLIQFQNNGVVDDSQLPKDRFSAERLKGVDSTLKIQPAKLEDSAVYLCASSSNPLDPQHFGDGTRLSIL.

The chain employs TRBV6-5 and TRBJ1-1; the D is unclear. CDR3 length equals 16 residues. CDR1 is MNHEY, CDR2 SVGAGI, per germline. The germline V and J ends were trimmed by 4 bases and 0 bases, with 15 bases remaining between them. The CDR3: CASSFNRWGMNTEAFF. The DNA of the CDR3 is TGTGCCAGCAGTTTTAATAGGTGGGGAATGAACACTGAAGCTTTCTTT.

The CDR3 spells CASIQEQGALSPLHF. In nucleotides, the CDR3 is TGTGCCAGCATACAGGAACAGGGGGCTCTTTCACCCCTCCACTTT. The chain links TRBV2 to TRBJ1-6; TRBD1 matches 9 bases. In germline, CDR1 is SNHLY, CDR2 FYNNEI. V dropped 7 bases and J dropped 9; count of bases not matched to a gene: 10. The CDR3 has 15 amino acids.

This sequence joins TRBV19 and TRBJ2-2, with D perhaps assigned TRBD1 or TRBD2 (5 bases each). V was cut by 6 bases and J by 2 bases, with 13 bases left in between. The CDR3 loop spans 15 amino acids. Germline-derived CDR1 and CDR2 are LNHDA and SQIVND (reference sequence). CDR3: CASSLPGPNTGELFF. CDR3 nucleotide sequence: TGTGCCAGTAGCCTTCCGGGACCTAACACCGGGGAGCTGTTTTTT.

This sequence joins TRBV19 and TRBJ1-4; TRBD1 might be the D (6 bases). CDR1 is LNHDA, CDR2 SQIVND, per germline (reference sequence). The CDR3 loop spans 13 amino acids. Trimming took off 5 bases at V and 8 bases at J, with 12 bases between the two ends. The CDR3 region is CASSETQGEKLFF. For the CDR3, the DNA is TGTGCCAGTAGTGAGACTCAGGGGGAAAAACTGTTTTTT.

The V and J genes are TRBV18 and TRBJ1-2; the match to TRBD1 covers 7 bases. The CDR3 has 14 residues. Trimming took 1 base from V and 2 from J; bases not matched to a gene: 1. Looked up from germline, CDR1 is KGHSH and CDR2 is LQKENI. The chain's CDR3 is CASSPLDRNYGYTF. CDR3 DNA: TGTGCCAGCTCACCACTGGACAGGAACTATGGCTACACCTTC.

This chain uses TRBV5-1 with TRBJ2-7; 13 bases fit TRBD2. There are 15 residues in the CDR3. Germline-derived CDR1 and CDR2 are SGHRS and YFSETQ. The J segment lost 9 bases and the V segment lost 3 bases, leaving 9 bases of the junction unmatched. The CDR3 DNA reads TGCGCCAGCAGCTCCGAAGGGACTAGCGGGATTGGGCAGTACTTC. The encoded protein is CASSSEGTSGIGQYF. Full variable domain (rest looked up from reference TRBV5-1 and TRBJ2-7): KAGVTQTPRYLIKTRGQQVTLSCSPISGHRSVSWYQQTPGQGLQFLFEYFSETQRNKGNFPGRFSGRQFSNSRSEMNVSTLELGDSALYLCASSSEGTSGIGQYFGPGTRLTVT.

This chain's CDR3 is CSASLAWETQYF. As DNA, the CDR3 is TGCAGTGCTAGTCTAGCCTGGGAGACCCAGTACTTC. V and J are TRBV20-1 and TRBJ2-5; D possibly corresponds to TRBD2 (5 bases). The germline V gene has CDR1 DFQATT and CDR2 SNEGSKA (reference sequence). The CDR3 loop spans 12 amino acids. V dropped 3 bases and J dropped 5 bases, with 10 bases sitting between them.

The J gene is TRBJ2-4, the V gene TRBV12-3 or TRBV12-4; tentatively, D is TRBD1 (6 bases). CDR3 length: 12 residues. The V and J ends lost 2 bases and 10 bases respectively, with 9 bases between them. The CDR3 coding sequence is TGTGCCAGCAGTTTAAGGGACAATATTCAGTACTTC. Translation: CASSLRDNIQYF.

The V gene is TRBV3-1 (or the pseudogene TRBV3-2), the J gene TRBJ2-7; 10 nucleotides align to TRBD2. The CDR3 covers 15 residues. The V gene end was trimmed by 4 bases and the J gene end by 4 bases; junction bases not matched to a gene: 7. Looked up from germline, CDR1 is LGHDT and CDR2 is YNNKEL (reference sequence). CDR3 in amino acids: CASSRLSGGLYEQYF. In DNA, the CDR3 is TGTGCCAGCAGCCGGCTTAGCGGGGGGCTTTACGAGCAGTACTTC.

The chain couples TRBV21-1 to TRBJ1-1; no check of the table's D call, TRBD1, against the DNA was made. TRBV21-1 constitutes a pseudogene. CDR3 length: 19 amino acids. In nucleotides, the CDR3 is TGTGCCAGCAGCAAAGCCCGGGGGGCACAGGGGGGTGACCTCACTGAAGCTTTCTTT. This encodes CASSKARGAQGGDLTEAFF.

The gene calls are TRBV7-2 and TRBJ2-1; 9 nucleotides align to TRBD2. The CDR3 consists of 13 residues. V lost 7 bases, J lost 6 bases, and 4 bases stayed unmatched. Looked up from germline, CDR1 is SGHTA and CDR2 is FQGNSA. The CDR3 loop is CASTAGGANEQFF. The CDR3 DNA reads as TGTGCCAGCACTGCGGGGGGGGCCAATGAGCAGTTCTTC.